Shown below are 32 T cell receptor beta chains from a single sample sequenced in a study of cytomegalovirus exposure and HLA in healthy donors. Researchers ran the PCR with 60 Vbeta and 13 Jbeta primers. The data were produced by immunoSEQ multiplex PCR, yet TCRdb's version contains in-frame clones alone and is incomplete. The data include roughly 220,000 clones; the top ten clones carry over 0.95%. Input material: PBMCs. The receptors come from a girl aged 2 to 10 in good health and CMV-seropositive.

This rearrangement joins TRBV19 to TRBJ1-6; D call uncertain. CDR1 and CDR2 (germline): LNHDA, SQIVND (reference sequence). The V end was cut by 1 base, the J end by 5 bases, with 6 bases between. The CDR3 is 14 amino acids. The DNA for the CDR3 is TGTGCCAGTAGTATAGGATCGGATAATTCACCCCTCCACTTT. Translation gives CASSIGSDNSPLHF.

The chain combines TRBV28 with TRBJ1-4; 8 nucleotides align to TRBD1. With 5 bases clipped from V and 7 bases from J, the junction kept 9 bases outside the gene matches. This CDR3 is 15 amino acids long. The germline V gene encodes CDR1 MDHEN and CDR2 SYDVKM. CDR3 residues: CASSLQGAFGEKLFF. The CDR3 nucleotides read TGTGCCAGCAGTCTCCAGGGGGCTTTTGGTGAAAAACTGTTTTTT.

The chain uses TRBV12-2 and TRBJ1-3; the listed D gene, TRBD1, was not tested against the DNA. TRBV12-2 is described as a pseudogene. The CDR3 runs 18 residues. The CDR3 loop is CASRSRGPGQGEGNTIYF. In DNA form, the CDR3 reads TGTGCAAGTCGCTCAAGGGGCCCCGGGCAGGGGGAAGGAAACACCATATATTTT.

The chain joins TRBV28 to TRBJ2-7, with 9 bases lining up with TRBD2. The germline V gene has CDR1 MDHEN and CDR2 SYDVKM. The CDR3 consists of 16 residues. After removal of 6 bases from V and 9 bases from J, the junction contained 18 bases not matched to a gene. The CDR3 is CASSPLGSSGRKAQYF. The CDR3, as DNA: TGTGCCAGCAGCCCCTTGGGGAGTAGCGGGAGAAAGGCGCAGTACTTC. The full variable domain, in which reference TRBV28 and TRBJ2-7 provide the parts outside the CDR3, is DVKVTQSSRYLVKRTGEKVFLECVQDMDHENMFWYRQDPGLGLRLIYFSYDVKMKEKGDIPEGYSVSREKKERFSLILESASTNQTSMYLCASSPLGSSGRKAQYFGPGTRLTVT.

The rearrangement links TRBV5-1 to TRBJ2-7, with no clear D. The germline V gene encodes CDR1 SGHRS and CDR2 YFSETQ. CDR3 size: 15 residues. V was pared by 0 bases and J by 0 bases, with 10 bases between. The CDR3 sequence: CASSLECCSSYEQYF. DNA for the CDR3: TGCGCCAGCAGCTTGGAATGCTGCAGCTCCTACGAGCAGTACTTC.

The V call is TRBV6-4, the J call TRBJ2-3; D unresolved. V was cut by 4 bases and J by 2 bases, with 10 bases left in between. From germline, CDR1 is MRHNA and CDR2 SNTAGT. The CDR3 has 14 amino acids. CDR3 bases: TGTGCCAGCAGTGCCACATTGTCCACAGATACGCAGTATTTT. Translation: CASSATLSTDTQYF.

The chain carries TRBV28 and TRBJ1-1, with D unclear. The germline CDR1 and CDR2 sequences are MDHEN and SYDVKM. The CDR3 covers 13 residues. Trimming shortened V by 4 bases and J by 5 bases, and 11 bases separated the two germline ends. CDR3 bases: TGTGCCAGCAGTTCCCCCACGGGGACTGAAGCTTTCTTT. Encoded protein: CASSSPTGTEAFF.

The chain has TRBV10-3 and TRBJ1-2; TRBD1 agrees at 9 bases. The CDR3 has 16 residues. Germline CDR1 reads ENHRY; CDR2 reads SYGVKD. Trimming at V came to 4 bases and at J to 5 bases, leaving 11 bases not matched to a gene. The CDR3 nucleotides are TGTGCCATCAGTGTCGAGGGGGCGGGACAGGGATATGGCTACACCTTC. It codes for CAISVEGAGQGYGYTF.

The chain links TRBV4-2 to TRBJ1-2, with 7 bases lining up with TRBD1. The CDR3 covers 15 residues. The V and J ends lost 0 bases and 4 bases, in that order; junction bases with no gene match: 5. Germline loops: CDR1 LGHNA, CDR2 YNFKEQ. CDR3 sequence (DNA): TGTGCCAGCAGCCAAGAGAGGGGGCAGGGCTATGGCTACACCTTC. The encoded protein is CASSQERGQGYGYTF.

The rearrangement joins TRBV9 to TRBJ1-3; the match to TRBD1 covers 7 bases. Germline CDR1 and CDR2: SGDLS and YYNGEE. Germline trimming cut 0 bases from V and 4 bases from J; bases unmatched to any gene: 4. The CDR3 is made up of 15 amino acids. Here the CDR3 DNA reads TGTGCCAGCAGCGTAGACCAGGGGGTCGGAAACACCATATATTTT. It translates to CASSVDQGVGNTIYF.

The chain employs TRBV5-1 and TRBJ1-1; D is unclear. Trimming left V 3 bases short and J 1 base short, with 13 bases between. The CDR3 totals 15 residues. The germline CDR1 and CDR2 sequences are SGHRS and YFSETQ. The CDR3, as DNA: TGCGCCAGCAGCTCTCCTACAGAGAAGAACACTGAAGCTTTCTTT. This encodes CASSSPTEKNTEAFF.

The DNA for the CDR3 is TGCGCCAGCCAATCGAGCGGGGCCCACTACGAGCAGTACTTC. Amino acids: CASQSSGAHYEQYF. The V and J genes are TRBV5-1 and TRBJ2-7, with 7 nucleotides matching TRBD2. J lost 3 bases, V lost 7 bases, and 10 bases had no gene match. This CDR3 region has 14 residues. Germline V gives CDR1 SGHRS, CDR2 YFSETQ.

The genes are TRBV9 and TRBJ1-1; D unclear. V lost 4 bases and J lost 8, with 12 bases in between. The CDR3 totals 12 residues. CDR1 SGDLS and CDR2 YYNGEE come from the germline V gene. DNA of the CDR3: TGTGCCAGCAGCCCCGACGGGGAAGAAGCTTTCTTT. This encodes CASSPDGEEAFF.

The chain uses TRBV7-9 and TRBJ1-5; D not certain. Trimming pared 2 bases from V and 6 bases from J, leaving 5 bases between. The CDR3 totals 12 residues. From germline, CDR1 is SEHNR and CDR2 FQNEAQ (reference sequence). CDR3 in amino acids: CASSLLGQPQHF. In DNA, the CDR3 is TGTGCCAGCAGCTTACTAGGTCAGCCCCAGCATTTT.

The chain joins TRBV19 to TRBJ2-7; 9 bases match TRBD1. CDR1 and CDR2 (germline): LNHDA, SQIVND (reference sequence). This CDR3 spans 14 amino acids. The J segment lost 4 bases and the V segment lost 4 bases, leaving 5 bases of the junction unmatched. CDR3 sequence: CASSKDRGDYEQYF. DNA of the CDR3: TGTGCCAGTAGTAAGGACAGGGGAGATTACGAGCAGTACTTC.

The chain uses TRBV27 and TRBJ2-7; a weak D match, TRBD1 (6 bases). The CDR3 has 15 amino acids. V lost 5 bases, J lost 0 bases, and 14 bases lay in between. Germline V lookup: CDR1 MNHEY, CDR2 SMNVEV (reference sequence). The CDR3 protein is CASSRWDTSSYEQYF. DNA of the CDR3: TGTGCCAGCAGTCGATGGGACACGAGCTCCTACGAGCAGTACTTC.

The chain combines TRBV6-1 with TRBJ2-7; tentative D call: TRBD1 (6 bases). V was pared by 7 bases and J by 3 bases, with 13 bases between. The CDR3 sequence is 13 residues long. The germline CDR1 and CDR2 sequences are MNHNS and SASEGT. The CDR3 region has the DNA TGTGCCAGCAACGTGTGGACAGTCTACGAGCAGTACTTC. Protein product: CASNVWTVYEQYF.

The chain recombines TRBV6-5 with TRBJ1-2, with 11 positions matching TRBD1. Germline V gives CDR1 MNHEY, CDR2 SVGAGI. V shed 1 base, J shed 5 bases, and the junction held 6 bases outside the gene matches. This CDR3 contains 16 residues. CDR3 in DNA: TGTGCCAGCAGTTACTTCGGACAGGGGGCTCTTTATGGCTACACCTTC. This translates into CASSYFGQGALYGYTF.

CDR3 coding DNA: TGTGCCAGCAGTTCCCCGATAGGGAGACTAGCGGCAGAGCAGTTCTTC. Encoded protein: CASSSPIGRLAAEQFF. The gene calls are TRBV28 and TRBJ2-1; 9 nucleotides align to TRBD2. Germline CDR1 and CDR2: MDHEN and SYDVKM. V lost 4 bases to trimming and J lost 10 bases; unmatched junction nucleotides: 14. This CDR3 region has 16 residues.

The V gene is TRBV27, the J gene TRBJ1-5; 7 nucleotides line up with TRBD1. CDR1 is MNHEY and CDR2 is SMNVEV in the germline V gene (reference sequence). The CDR3 is 15 residues long. V lost 5 bases to trimming and J lost 1 base; unmatched junction nucleotides: 5. This chain's CDR3 is CASSRQGESNQPQHF. CDR3 nucleotide sequence: TGTGCCAGCAGTCGACAGGGAGAGAGCAATCAGCCCCAGCATTTT.

The V call is TRBV5-1, the J call TRBJ1-6; D perhaps matches TRBD1 (6 bases). The CDR3 consists of 15 residues. The V gene lost 0 bases and the J gene lost 3 bases, with 7 bases spanning the gap. Germline CDR1 is SGHRS and CDR2 is YFSETQ. CDR3 in amino acids: CASSLEQGYNSPLHF. The CDR3, as DNA: TGCGCCAGCAGCTTGGAACAGGGCTATAATTCACCCCTCCACTTT.

This sequence joins TRBV27 and TRBJ2-7; D might be TRBD1 (6 bases). The CDR3 is 14 residues long. In germline, CDR1 is MNHEY, CDR2 SMNVEV (reference sequence). The ends were cut back, 6 bases at V and 5 bases at J, with 17 bases in the middle. The CDR3 loop is CASRSGVLVHEQYF. The CDR3 nucleotides read TGTGCCAGCAGGTCAGGGGTTCTCGTCCACGAGCAGTACTTC.

The chain recombines TRBV5-1 with TRBJ1-2; the match to TRBD1 covers 8 bases. The V and J ends lost 0 bases and 2 bases, in that order; junction bases with no gene match: 9. The germline V gene has CDR1 SGHRS and CDR2 YFSETQ. This CDR3 has 17 amino acids. CDR3 bases: TGCGCCAGCAGCTTGGGGGGAGGACAGGGAGAAAACTATGGCTACACCTTC. Its protein is CASSLGGGQGENYGYTF.

The chain has TRBV6-1 and TRBJ2-7; 8 bases are a match to TRBD1. The CDR3 sequence is 14 residues long. Germline loops: CDR1 MNHNS, CDR2 SASEGT. J was trimmed by 2 bases and V by 4 bases; bases with no gene match: 4. CDR3 protein: CASSGRGPTYEQYF. Written as DNA, the CDR3 is TGTGCCAGCAGTGGCAGGGGGCCGACCTACGAGCAGTACTTC.

Details on this clone: Different DNA sequences within this sample yield the same CDR3. V is TRBV5-4 and J is TRBJ2-7; 8 bases are shared with TRBD1. The V gene's germline CDR1 is SGHNT and CDR2 YYREEE (reference sequence). This CDR3 spans 14 amino acids. V dropped 4 bases and J dropped 4; count of bases not matched to a gene: 7. CDR3 DNA sequence: TGTGCCAGCAGCCGACCGGGACAGGCGTACGAGCAGTACTTC. Translation: CASSRPGQAYEQYF.

The gene calls are TRBV7-2 and TRBJ2-3; D perhaps matches TRBD2 (6 bases). The CDR3 sequence is 17 residues long. Trimming took 4 bases from V and 2 from J, leaving 19 bases between them. The germline CDR1 and CDR2 sequences are SGHTA and FQGNSA. CDR3 coding DNA: TGTGCCAGCAGCTCCCGGGGCGGGAAAGTCAACACAGATACGCAGTATTTT. Amino acids: CASSSRGGKVNTDTQYF.

The chain employs TRBV7-2 and TRBJ2-7, with 8 bases fitting TRBD1. The CDR3 contains 15 residues. CDR1 is SGHTA and CDR2 is FQGNSA in the germline V gene. Trimming at V came to 1 base and at J to 4 bases, leaving 6 bases not matched to a gene. In DNA, the CDR3 is TGTGCCAGCAGCTTAGTCCAGGGGGCGGATTACGAGCAGTACTTC. It encodes CASSLVQGADYEQYF.

The V and J genes are TRBV29-1 and TRBJ2-1; weak D call: TRBD2 (6 bases). Deletions cut 2 bases from V and 6 bases from J, with 17 bases between. The CDR3 has 15 residues. From germline, CDR1 is SQVTM and CDR2 ANQGSEA. The CDR3, as DNA: TGCAGCGTTGAATCCTCGGGACTCAGCGGCAATGAGCAGTTCTTC. Encoded protein: CSVESSGLSGNEQFF.

The V and J genes are TRBV6-4 and TRBJ2-5, with a weak D call TRBD1 (5 bases). The ends were cut back, 5 bases at V and 1 base at J, with 14 bases in the middle. Germline CDR1 and CDR2: MRHNA and SNTAGT. The length of the CDR3 is 15 residues. CDR3 sequence reads: CASSRGLSPQETQYF. The DNA for the CDR3 is TGTGCCAGCAGTAGGGGTCTCTCTCCCCAAGAGACCCAGTACTTC.

The chain carries TRBV9 and TRBJ2-5; 8 bases map to TRBD2. This CDR3 contains 16 residues. Unmatched junction bases numbered 9, after V lost 0 bases and J lost 5 bases. Germline lookup yields CDR1 SGDLS and CDR2 YYNGEE. In DNA, the CDR3 is TGTGCCAGCAGCGTAGGAGAGGGACGCGGGGGGGAGACCCAGTACTTC. Translated: CASSVGEGRGGETQYF.

The chain's CDR3 is CASSLAEPRGQSEKLFF. CDR3 DNA: TGTGCCAGCAGCTTGGCCGAACCCAGGGGGCAAAGTGAAAAACTGTTTTTT. The chain joins TRBV5-4 to TRBJ1-4, with 8 bases lining up with TRBD1. From germline, CDR1 is SGHNT and CDR2 YYREEE (reference sequence). The CDR3 has 17 amino acids. Trimming took 0 bases from V and 7 from J; bases not matched to a gene: 11.

The chain links TRBV7-2 to TRBJ2-7; possible D gene TRBD1, 6 bases. The V gene's germline CDR1 is SGHTA and CDR2 FQGNSA. V was cut by 4 bases and J by 7 bases, with 23 bases left in between. The CDR3 totals 16 residues. The CDR3 protein is CASSSGRGGPLGEQYF. The CDR3 DNA reads as TGTGCCAGCAGCTCCGGACGTGGGGGCCCTTTGGGGGAGCAGTACTTC. Using reference TRBV7-2 and TRBJ2-7 for the parts outside the CDR3, the full variable domain is GAGVSQSPSNKVTEKGKDVELRCDPISGHTALYWYRQSLGQGLEFLIYFQGNSAPDKSGLPSDRFSAERTGGSVSTLTIQRTQQEDSAVYLCASSSGRGGPLGEQYFGPGTRLTVT.